These 26 T cell receptor beta chains originate from one sample sequenced in a study of cytomegalovirus exposure and HLA in healthy donors. The PCR contained 60 Vbeta and 13 Jbeta primers. Here immunoSEQ multiplex PCR was the method, and the copy in TCRdb shows in-frame clones only, minus some. Among 90,000 to 130,000 clones listed, roughly 80% were seen once. Source material: PBMCs. The receptor set was obtained from a man between 25 and 39 years old in good health and CMV-seropositive.

V and J are TRBV19 and TRBJ2-4; TRBD2 agrees at 14 bases. This CDR3 contains 19 residues. V was pared by 4 bases and J by 1 base, with 9 bases of the junction left unmatched. From germline, CDR1 is LNHDA and CDR2 SQIVND (reference sequence). The CDR3 bases are TGTGCCAGTAGTAGCTTCGGGACTAGCGGGAGTTGGGCCAAAAACATTCAGTACTTC. Its protein product is CASSSFGTSGSWAKNIQYF.

The V call is TRBV2, the J call TRBJ1-1; 7 nucleotides agree with TRBD1. There are 17 residues in the CDR3. CDR1 SNHLY and CDR2 FYNNEI come from the germline V gene. The V gene end was trimmed by 6 bases and the J gene end by 0 bases; junction bases not matched to a gene: 13. CDR3 protein: CASSDRDGVWMNTEAFF. The CDR3 DNA reads as TGTGCCAGCAGCGACAGGGACGGGGTATGGATGAACACTGAAGCTTTCTTT.

The chain links TRBV29-1 to TRBJ1-1, with TRBD1 identical over 9 bases. V lost 6 bases, J lost 5 bases, and 4 bases stayed unmatched. This CDR3 has 12 residues. Looked up from germline, CDR1 is SQVTM and CDR2 is ANQGSEA. The CDR3 nucleotides are TGCAGCGTGACAGGGGGGAGAACTGAAGCTTTCTTT. This translates into CSVTGGRTEAFF.

The J gene is TRBJ1-2, the V gene TRBV11-3; TRBD1 matches 7 bases. V was clipped by 5 bases and J by 7 bases; unmatched bases: 10. Germline CDR1 reads SGHNT; CDR2 reads YENEEA. The CDR3 spans 14 residues. Written as DNA, the CDR3 is TGTGCCAGCAGCCCCCAGGGGGTCGGGTTTGGCTACACCTTC. Amino acid sequence: CASSPQGVGFGYTF.

The chain carries TRBV5-1 and TRBJ2-2; 8 bases line up with TRBD1. The CDR3 is made up of 15 amino acids. Germline-derived CDR1 and CDR2 are SGHRS and YFSETQ. The trim removed 2 bases at V and 2 bases at J, leaving 2 bases unmatched. The CDR3 DNA follows: TGCGCCAGCAGCTTCACAGGGGGAAACACCGGGGAGCTGTTTTTT. Translated, it gives CASSFTGGNTGELFF.

This chain connects TRBV2 to TRBJ1-1, with D hard to call. Trimming stripped 6 bases from V and 0 bases from J, with 23 bases between. Germline values: CDR1 SNHLY, CDR2 FYNNEI. This CDR3 is built from 18 residues. The CDR3 sequence is CASRGFGEGRSLNTEAFF. The CDR3 DNA reads TGTGCCAGCAGGGGTTTCGGGGAGGGTCGATCCTTGAACACTGAAGCTTTCTTT.

CDR3 nucleotides: TGTGCCAGCAGCCTCCAGTGGGAGACCCAGTACTTC. This translates into CASSLQWETQYF. The chain uses TRBV13 and TRBJ2-5; the D is unclear. Per germline, CDR1 PRHDT and CDR2 FYEKMQ (reference sequence). CDR3 length: 12 amino acids. V was trimmed by 5 bases and J by 5 bases, leaving 9 bases between them.

The chain carries TRBV9 and TRBJ2-3; TRBD1 might be the D (6 bases). Trimming left V 0 bases short and J 3 bases short, with 8 bases between. The CDR3 extends over 14 amino acids. Germline V gives CDR1 SGDLS, CDR2 YYNGEE. The CDR3 reads CASSVEGVTDTQYF. DNA of the CDR3: TGTGCCAGCAGCGTAGAGGGGGTTACAGATACGCAGTATTTT.

V gene TRBV7-2 combines with J gene TRBJ2-5, with TRBD2 matching over 8 bases. There are 14 residues in the CDR3. Germline CDR1 is SGHTA and CDR2 is FQGNSA. V was pared by 6 bases and J by 4 bases, with 7 bases of the junction left unmatched. CDR3 DNA sequence: TGTGCCAGCAGTAACTCGGGAGGGCGAGAGACCCAGTACTTC. Its protein product is CASSNSGGRETQYF.

This CDR3 is CASSFGTGQNYGYTF. CDR3 sequence (DNA): TGTGCCAGCAGCTTCGGGACAGGGCAGAACTATGGCTACACCTTC. The gene calls are TRBV7-8 and TRBJ1-2, with 9 positions matching TRBD1. CDR3 length: 15 residues. CDR1 and CDR2 (germline): SGHVS, FQNEAQ. Losses at the gene ends were 3 bases for V and 2 bases for J; bases not matched to a gene: 4.

The chain joins TRBV5-1 to TRBJ2-5; tentative D call: TRBD2 (7 bases). V lost 1 base, J lost 1 base, and 14 bases lay in between. This CDR3 is 16 amino acids long. The germline V gene has CDR1 SGHRS and CDR2 YFSETQ. The CDR3 DNA is TGCGCCAGCAGCTTGAGGGGGGGAGGGGTCCAAGAGACCCAGTACTTC. Protein: CASSLRGGGVQETQYF.

The chain is built from TRBV30 and TRBJ2-2; no clear D gene. Germline V gene data show CDR1 as GTSNPN and CDR2 as SVGIG (reference sequence). Trimming left V 0 bases short and J 4 bases short, with 6 bases between. The CDR3 contains 13 residues. CDR3 in DNA: TGTGCCTGGAGTGTACTTGCCACCGGGGAGCTGTTTTTT. This codes for CAWSVLATGELFF.

The CDR3 sequence is CASSRMTGVVYNEQFF. For the CDR3, the DNA is TGTGCCAGCAGCCGAATGACAGGGGTGGTCTACAATGAGCAGTTCTTC. V and J are TRBV7-9 and TRBJ2-1, with 8 positions matching TRBD1. The CDR3 is 16 residues long. The V and J ends lost 5 bases and 3 bases, in that order; junction bases with no gene match: 9. Germline V gene data show CDR1 as SEHNR and CDR2 as FQNEAQ (reference sequence).

This clone was recorded at least ten times. The chain employs TRBV5-6 and TRBJ1-1, with no clear D. CDR3 length: 16 amino acids. The germline gives CDR1 SGHDT, CDR2 YYEEEE. The V and J ends lost 2 bases and 0 bases respectively, with 14 bases between them. The CDR3 protein is CASSFSQVIMNTEAFF. CDR3 sequence (DNA): TGTGCCAGCAGCTTCAGTCAGGTTATCATGAACACTGAAGCTTTCTTT.

V is TRBV2 and J is TRBJ1-6, with a possible D match to TRBD1 (5 bases). CDR1 SNHLY and CDR2 FYNNEI come from the germline V gene. Trimming cost V 1 base and J 0 bases, with 10 bases left between them. This CDR3 has 17 amino acids. The CDR3 sequence: CASSEGGGSSYNSPLHF. The CDR3 DNA reads TGTGCCAGCAGTGAAGGGGGCGGGAGCTCCTATAATTCACCCCTCCACTTT.

The CDR3 DNA is TGCGCCAGCAGCTCATCGACAGCTACCTACAATGAGCAGTTCTTC. It specifies CASSSSTATYNEQFF. The rearrangement links TRBV5-1 to TRBJ2-1, with TRBD1 as a possible D gene (5 bases). Germline CDR1 and CDR2: SGHRS and YFSETQ. This CDR3 comprises 15 residues. V lost 3 bases and J 2 bases, leaving 12 bases between the germline ends.

This chain joins TRBV5-1 and TRBJ1-5, with D unclear. CDR1 and CDR2 from the germline V gene are SGHRS and YFSETQ. The CDR3 is 14 amino acids. Trimming cost V 4 bases and J 7 bases, with 15 bases left between them. As DNA, the CDR3 is TGCGCCAGCAGCATTCGGACCGGGGAGCAGCCCCAGCATTTT. It yields the protein CASSIRTGEQPQHF.

Only one count was recorded for this clone. The rearrangement links TRBV5-6 to TRBJ1-5, with a possible D match to TRBD1 (5 bases). The CDR3 is made up of 15 amino acids. The V gene's germline CDR1 is SGHDT and CDR2 YYEEEE. Trimming took off 4 bases at V and 7 bases at J, with 18 bases between the two ends. The CDR3 nucleotides are TGTGCCAGCAGCCGACGCGGGGGGAGGCCCCAGCCCCAGCATTTT. This sequence encodes CASSRRGGRPQPQHF.

In its sample, this clone was seen once. The chain carries TRBV27 and TRBJ1-1, with a tentative D call TRBD1 (5 bases). The CDR3 has 14 amino acids. V lost 0 bases and J lost 5, with 10 bases in between. CDR1 MNHEY and CDR2 SMNVEV come from the germline V gene (reference sequence). CDR3 DNA: TGTGCCAGCAGTTTATCTTCAGGGTATACTGAAGCTTTCTTT. Protein: CASSLSSGYTEAFF.

This clone was seen a single time. This chain joins TRBV27 and TRBJ2-1; TRBD2 matches at 11 bases. Germline values: CDR1 MNHEY, CDR2 SMNVEV (reference sequence). The trim removed 6 bases at V and 2 bases at J, leaving 9 bases unmatched. The CDR3 consists of 17 residues. CDR3 sequence (DNA): TGTGCCAGCAGACGACTAGCGGGAACTATAACCTACAATGAGCAGTTCTTC. It specifies CASRRLAGTITYNEQFF.

The V and J genes are TRBV11-2 and TRBJ1-2; the match to TRBD1 covers 7 bases. Per the germline V gene, CDR1 is SGHAT and CDR2 is FQNNGV. Trimming took 5 bases from V and 8 from J; bases not matched to a gene: 17. This CDR3 spans 16 amino acids. The CDR3 sequence is CASSPGNRGGWRGYTF. The CDR3 DNA reads TGTGCCAGCAGCCCAGGGAACAGGGGCGGGTGGCGAGGCTACACCTTC.

The chain carries TRBV19 and TRBJ1-1, with a weak D call TRBD1 (6 bases). Germline V gene sequence: CDR1 LNHDA, CDR2 SQIVND (reference sequence). This CDR3 region has 19 residues. V was pared by 8 bases and J by 0 bases, with 28 bases between. The CDR3 protein is CASSPRQEPRWGLNTEAFF. The CDR3 nucleotides are TGTGCCAGTTCCCCGAGACAGGAGCCCCGGTGGGGCCTGAACACTGAAGCTTTCTTT.

The sample holds a few counts of this clone. The genes are TRBV5-6 and TRBJ1-1; possible D gene TRBD1, 6 bases. The V gene's germline CDR1 is SGHDT and CDR2 YYEEEE. The CDR3 extends over 13 amino acids. Trimming removed 0 bases from V and 3 bases from J, with 6 bases in between. CDR3 loop: CASSLDRDTEAFF. CDR3 bases: TGTGCCAGCAGCTTGGACAGGGACACTGAAGCTTTCTTT.

The chain recombines TRBV28 with TRBJ1-2, with 7 bases matching TRBD1. Unmatched junction bases numbered 14, after V lost 8 bases and J lost 8 bases. Looked up from germline, CDR1 is MDHEN and CDR2 is SYDVKM. CDR3 length equals 14 residues. The DNA for the CDR3 is TGTGCCAGCGGTCCGGGCAGGGGGGATGAAGGCTACACCTTC. Encoded protein: CASGPGRGDEGYTF.

J is TRBJ2-3 and V is TRBV6-1; possibly TRBD2 for D (5 bases). The CDR3 sequence is 14 residues long. V was pared by 4 bases and J by 6 bases, with 14 bases between. Germline V gives CDR1 MNHNS, CDR2 SASEGT. CDR3 coding DNA: TGTGCCAGCAGTGTCCGGGATGCGTACGATACGCAGTATTTT. This translates into CASSVRDAYDTQYF.

V usage is TRBV7-3 and J usage is TRBJ1-6; no definite D call. Germline V gene data show CDR1 as SGHTA and CDR2 as FQGTGA. The V end was cut by 0 bases, the J end by 0 bases, with 3 bases between. The CDR3 sequence is 15 residues long. The CDR3 spells CASSLTASYNSPLHF. CDR3 nucleotide sequence: TGTGCCAGCAGCTTAACAGCCTCCTATAATTCACCCCTCCACTTT.